One sample yielded the 25 T cell receptor beta chains listed below, sequenced in a study of CD8+ T cells in alopecia areata. Treatment given: oral pan-JAK inhibitor, 5-10 mg twice daily. After isolation, RNA underwent reverse transcription to generate cDNA as the sequencing template. The repertoire was sequenced with immunoSEQ multiplex PCR; TCRdb's copy has only in-frame clones and lacks some. The repertoire holds roughly 200,000 clones, approximately 60% seen once, with 3.3% in the top ten. The specimen comprised CD4+ T cells sorted from blood, sampled at week 4, from a patient treated with tofacitinib. The source is a human donor with alopecia areata.

This chain links TRBV5-4 with TRBJ2-6; 7 bases match TRBD1. Germline CDR1 reads SGHNT; CDR2 reads YYREEE (reference sequence). This CDR3 spans 15 amino acids. V was pared by 9 bases and J by 2 bases, with 8 bases of the junction left unmatched. For the CDR3, the DNA is TGTGCCACCAGGGGGATGGGGGCTGGGGCCAACGTCCTGACTTTC. This translates into CATRGMGAGANVLTF.

The chain recombines TRBV2 with TRBJ2-1; D call uncertain. The CDR3 loop spans 14 amino acids. CDR1 and CDR2 (germline): SNHLY, FYNNEI. Between the trimmed V and J ends, which lost 1 base and 7 bases, there was a span of 11 bases. CDR3 bases: TGTGCCAGCAGTGAAGGGGCCCAGCTTAATGAGCAGTTCTTC. Protein product: CASSEGAQLNEQFF.

The table lists this clone with a few counts. This sequence joins TRBV5-1 and TRBJ2-5; the match to TRBD2 covers 11 bases. Germline V lookup: CDR1 SGHRS, CDR2 YFSETQ. There are 16 residues in the CDR3. V was pared by 1 base and J by 2 bases, with 4 bases of the junction left unmatched. As DNA, the CDR3 is TGCGCCAGCAGCTTGCAAGGACTAGCGGGTCAAGAGACCCAGTACTTC. Its translation is CASSLQGLAGQETQYF.

The V gene is TRBV7-2, the J gene TRBJ2-1; either TRBD1 or TRBD2 may supply D (6 bases each). The V end was cut by 6 bases, the J end by 6 bases, with 18 bases between. This CDR3 comprises 15 residues. Germline V lookup: CDR1 SGHTA, CDR2 FQGNSA. The CDR3 bases are TGTGCCAGCAGTCAGGTGGGGGGCAGCCCCAATGAGCAGTTCTTC. Residues: CASSQVGGSPNEQFF. Filled out from reference TRBV7-2 and TRBJ2-1, the complete variable domain reads GAGVSQSPSNKVTEKGKDVELRCDPISGHTALYWYRQSLGQGLEFLIYFQGNSAPDKSGLPSDRFSAERTGGSVSTLTIQRTQQEDSAVYLCASSQVGGSPNEQFFGPGTRLTVL.

This clone was counted between two and nine times. V is TRBV7-9 and J is TRBJ1-5; possible D gene TRBD1, 5 bases. The V gene's germline CDR1 is SEHNR and CDR2 FQNEAQ (reference sequence). The CDR3 totals 17 residues. V was cut by 1 base and J by 4 bases, with 17 bases left in between. The chain's CDR3 is CASSLEVGVGTNQPQHF. The CDR3 DNA is TGTGCCAGCAGCTTAGAGGTTGGTGTAGGGACGAATCAGCCCCAGCATTTT.

This chain links TRBV30 with TRBJ1-6; D may be TRBD1 (5 bases). This CDR3 region has 13 residues. V dropped 7 bases and J dropped 10 bases, with 17 bases sitting between them. Looked up from germline, CDR1 is GTSNPN and CDR2 is SVGIG (reference sequence). CDR3 amino acids: CAYTSTVVSPLHF. The CDR3, as DNA: TGTGCCTACACCTCGACAGTGGTATCACCCCTCCACTTT.

The V call is TRBV4-3, the J call TRBJ2-7; 11 bases fit TRBD2. CDR3 length: 15 residues. Germline V CDR1 and CDR2: LGHNA, YSLEER. The V gene end was trimmed by 1 base and the J gene end by 1 base; junction bases not matched to a gene: 0. The CDR3 loop is CASSQVAGGSYEQYF. The CDR3 coding sequence is TGCGCCAGCAGCCAAGTAGCGGGGGGGTCCTACGAGCAGTACTTC.

Only a few counts were recorded for this clone. The chain is built from TRBV29-1 and TRBJ1-4; D remains ambiguous. Germline values: CDR1 SQVTM, CDR2 ANQGSEA. The V end lost 0 bases, the J end lost 11 bases, and 4 bases lay between the germline ends. The CDR3 sequence is 10 residues long. DNA of the CDR3: TGCAGCGTTGAAGAAGGGAAACTGTTTTTT. It specifies CSVEEGKLFF.

This clone was seen repeatedly, ten times or more. The chain combines TRBV5-4 with TRBJ2-3, with TRBD2 matching 8 bases. V trimming: 5 bases; J trimming: 1 base; junction bases outside the gene matches: 0. The germline gives CDR1 SGHNT, CDR2 YYREEE (reference sequence). The CDR3 runs 13 residues. The CDR3 DNA is TGTGCCAGCAGGCGGGGGGGCACAGATACGCAGTATTTT. Translating gives CASRRGGTDTQYF.

This clone appeared a single time. The chain carries TRBV25-1 and TRBJ1-1, with 7 bases that match TRBD1. The CDR3 extends over 16 amino acids. In germline, CDR1 is MGHDK, CDR2 SYGVNS. V lost 7 bases and J lost 1; bases outside the gene matches: 12. The CDR3 is CASIPRLTGTNTEAFF. CDR3 coding DNA: TGTGCCAGCATACCACGGCTGACAGGGACGAACACTGAAGCTTTCTTT.

This chain connects TRBV27 to TRBJ2-7, with D tentatively TRBD1 or TRBD2 (5 bases each). This CDR3 contains 12 residues. CDR1 and CDR2 from the germline V gene are MNHEY and SMNVEV (reference sequence). Between the trimmed V and J ends, which lost 10 bases and 1 base, there was a span of 11 bases. The CDR3 loop is CATVGRSYEQYF. CDR3 coding DNA: TGTGCCACCGTGGGACGGTCCTACGAGCAGTACTTC.

This rearrangement joins TRBV6-1 to TRBJ1-5; possible D gene TRBD1, 5 bases. Germline V gene data show CDR1 as MNHNS and CDR2 as SASEGT. Deletions cut 2 bases from V and 5 bases from J, with 13 bases between. The CDR3 loop spans 15 amino acids. CDR3 DNA: TGTGCCAGCAGTGAACTCGCAGGGCGCGATCAGCCCCAGCATTTT. It encodes CASSELAGRDQPQHF.

This chain links TRBV10-3 with TRBJ1-5; D uncertain. This CDR3 is 12 amino acids long. V lost 8 bases and J 4 bases, leaving 9 bases between the germline ends. Germline CDR1 reads ENHRY; CDR2 reads SYGVKD. In DNA, the CDR3 is TGTGCCATCGGGGTGGATAATCAGCCCCAGCATTTT. Protein product: CAIGVDNQPQHF.

This clone was seen once. This sequence joins TRBV7-6 and TRBJ2-7, with D hard to call. V dropped 1 base and J dropped 6 bases, with 7 bases sitting between them. CDR1 and CDR2 from the germline V gene are SGHVS and FNYEAQ. This CDR3 contains 12 residues. CDR3 in DNA: TGTGCCAGCAGCTTAGAGAAGGGCGAGCAGTACTTC. It is translated as CASSLEKGEQYF.

This chain connects TRBV5-4 to TRBJ1-2; D call uncertain. This CDR3 has 11 residues. From germline, CDR1 is SGHNT and CDR2 YYREEE (reference sequence). Trimming removed 7 bases from V and 8 bases from J, with 12 bases in between. CDR3 DNA: TGTGCCAGCGCCTCAAATCGAGGCTACACCTTC. Amino acid sequence: CASASNRGYTF.

The gene calls are TRBV2 and TRBJ2-4; tentative D call: TRBD1 (6 bases). V lost 5 bases and J 0 bases, leaving 11 bases between the germline ends. The CDR3 consists of 15 residues. CDR1 is SNHLY, CDR2 FYNNEI, per germline. In DNA form, the CDR3 reads TGTGCCAGCAGTACAGGGAATCTAGCCAAAAACATTCAGTACTTC. Its translation is CASSTGNLAKNIQYF.

In DNA form, the CDR3 reads TGTGCCAGCAGTCCGCGGAGGGGCTATGATGAAAAACTGTTTTTT. Translation gives CASSPRRGYDEKLFF. The V call is TRBV11-1, the J call TRBJ1-4, with D possibly matching TRBD1 (5 bases). The CDR3 is made up of 15 amino acids. V was pared by 6 bases and J by 6 bases, with 17 bases between. Germline CDR1 is SGHAT and CDR2 is FQDESV (reference sequence).

The rearrangement links TRBV6-5 to TRBJ2-5, with no clear D. CDR1 is MNHEY, CDR2 SVGAGI, per germline. The CDR3 loop spans 15 amino acids. V was clipped by 2 bases and J by 5 bases, with 15 bases between them. The CDR3 DNA follows: TGTGCCAGCAGTTACAGAGGCCGCGACCCCGAGACCCAGTACTTC. Its protein product is CASSYRGRDPETQYF.

The V call is TRBV9, the J call TRBJ1-2; 11 bases match TRBD1. V shed 0 bases, J shed 6 bases, and the junction held 4 bases outside the gene matches. CDR3 length: 15 amino acids. Germline V gene data show CDR1 as SGDLS and CDR2 as YYNGEE. The CDR3 DNA sequence: TGTGCCAGCAGCGTAGTTGGGACAGGGGGTAATGGCTACACCTTC. This translates into CASSVVGTGGNGYTF.

This chain's CDR3 is CASSIGGKIEETQYF. The CDR3, as DNA: TGTGCCAGTAGTATCGGGGGGAAGATAGAAGAGACCCAGTACTTC. J is TRBJ2-5 and V is TRBV19; 7 bases are a match to TRBD2. The CDR3 sequence is 15 residues long. The junction had 7 bases not matched to a gene; V was cut back by 3 bases and J by 3 bases. Germline values: CDR1 LNHDA, CDR2 SQIVND (reference sequence).

This clone was seen only a few times. The rearrangement links TRBV5-4 to TRBJ2-3, with D tentatively TRBD1 or TRBD2 (6 bases each). V shed 0 bases and J shed 5 bases, with 10 bases lying between them. Germline V gene sequence: CDR1 SGHNT, CDR2 YYREEE (reference sequence). CDR3 length: 14 residues. The chain's CDR3 is CASSLARGQDTQYF. As DNA, the CDR3 is TGTGCCAGCAGCTTGGCACGGGGGCAAGATACGCAGTATTTT. The full variable domain, with the rest looked up from reference TRBV5-4 and TRBJ2-3, is ETGVTQSPTHLIKTRGQQVTLRCSSQSGHNTVSWYQQALGQGPQFIFQYYREEENGRGNFPPRFSGLQFPNYSSELNVNALELDDSALYLCASSLARGQDTQYFGPGTRLTVL.

The chain carries TRBV20-1 and TRBJ1-2; D is unclear. The germline V gene encodes CDR1 DFQATT and CDR2 SNEGSKA (reference sequence). This CDR3 is built from 9 residues. Between the trimmed V and J ends, which lost 6 bases and 6 bases, there was a span of 5 bases. The CDR3 DNA sequence: TGCAGTGCCCAGAATGGCTACACCTTC. Its protein is CSAQNGYTF.

This clone was observed once. The chain uses TRBV29-1 and TRBJ1-1, with 7 bases that match TRBD1. The V gene end was trimmed by 6 bases and the J gene end by 0 bases; junction bases not matched to a gene: 7. The CDR3 length is 14 residues. Germline CDR1 and CDR2: SQVTM and ANQGSEA. The CDR3 spells CSVTKQGMNTEAFF. The CDR3, as DNA: TGCAGCGTCACAAAACAGGGGATGAACACTGAAGCTTTCTTT.

This clone has only a few counts. The chain combines TRBV7-2 with TRBJ2-6; TRBD1 agrees at 7 bases. The CDR3 extends over 16 amino acids. Trimming took 7 bases from V and 0 from J; bases not matched to a gene: 6. The germline V gene encodes CDR1 SGHTA and CDR2 FQGNSA. The CDR3 DNA is TGTGCCAGCACCCAGACAGGGAGCTCTGGGGCCAACGTCCTGACTTTC. Its translation: CASTQTGSSGANVLTF.

The gene calls are TRBV6-1 and TRBJ2-1; 9 nucleotides line up with TRBD1. V trimming: 1 base; J trimming: 8 bases; junction bases outside the gene matches: 12. CDR1 is MNHNS, CDR2 SASEGT, per germline. The CDR3 extends over 17 amino acids. CDR3 in amino acids: CASSEVGQGLLSYEQFF. DNA of the CDR3: TGTGCCAGCAGTGAAGTTGGACAGGGGCTTCTGTCATATGAGCAGTTCTTC.